This is a list of T cell receptor beta chains from one sample in a study of shared clonotypes between healthy human individuals. TCRdb's copy holds only in-frame clones and misses some; the assay was immunoSEQ multiplex PCR. Of approximately 2,300,000 clones listed, around 93% are singletons. Sample: naive CD4+ T cells from PBMCs. Receptor source: a man aged 18 to 29 in good health. Some clones in this sample may be carry-over from other donors' samples. Both conserved end residues are part of each CDR3. The order of the fields is J gene, D gene, clone size, CDR3 length, V gene, CDR3 protein, CDR3 DNA. A D gene is named only where the DNA matches it firmly. Clone size appears in some rows only: once, few, many, or a class for an expanded clone.

TRBJ2-4	TRBD2	NA	17	TRBV4-2	CASSTLLSGSGENIQYF	TGTGCCAGCAGCACCCTTCTAAGTGGTAGCGGGGAAAACATTCAGTACTTC
TRBJ1-5	NA	NA	12	TRBV2	CASSDRNQPQHF	TGTGCCAGCTCCGATCGCAATCAGCCCCAGCATTTT
TRBJ1-3	NA	NA	16	TRBV9	CASRGSLSLLGNTIYF	TGTGCCAGCAGGGGATCCCTATCCTTACTTGGAAACACCATATATTTT
TRBJ1-1	NA	NA	14	TRBV19	CASSMRVGYTEAFF	TGTGCCAGTAGTATGCGGGTAGGGTACACTGAAGCTTTCTTT
TRBJ1-4	NA	NA	12	TRBV7-9	CASSRVSEKLFF	TGTGCCAGCAGTAGAGTATCGGAAAAACTGTTTTTT
TRBJ1-5	TRBD1	few	14	TRBV2	CASSRDSDNQPQHF	TGTGCCAGCAGCCGGGACAGCGACAATCAGCCCCAGCATTTT
TRBJ1-4	NA	NA	14	TRBV9	CASSVGTGNEKLFF	TGTGCCAGCAGCGTAGGAACGGGCAATGAAAAACTGTTTTTT
TRBJ2-7	TRBD1	NA	14	TRBV5-4	CASSPGTGMDEQYF	TGTGCCAGCAGCCCCGGGACAGGGATGGACGAGCAGTACTTC
TRBJ2-5	NA	NA	12	TRBV28	CASSLAGETQYF	TGTGCCAGCAGTTTAGCCGGGGAGACCCAGTACTTC
TRBJ1-2	TRBD1	NA	17	TRBV4-2	CASSQPGTGGGLYGYTF	TGTGCCAGCAGCCAACCCGGGACAGGGGGCGGTCTCTATGGCTACACCTTC
TRBJ2-1	NA	NA	14	TRBV28	CASSSSYGDNEQFF	TGTGCCAGCAGTTCTAGTTACGGGGACAATGAGCAGTTCTTC
TRBJ1-4	TRBD1	NA	16	TRBV19	CASRGKDRTTNEKLFF	TGTGCCAGTAGGGGAAAGGACAGGACAACTAATGAAAAACTGTTTTTT
TRBJ2-6	NA	NA	15	TRBV19	CASSHGDSGANVLTF	TGTGCCAGTAGCCACGGGGACTCTGGGGCCAACGTCCTGACTTTC
TRBJ1-2	TRBD1	NA	12	TRBV6-6	CASSSEGAGYTF	TGTGCCAGCAGTTCAGAGGGGGCCGGCTACACCTTC